The 25 T cell receptor beta chains below were found in one sample sequenced in a study of Ad26.COV2.S vaccination and SARS-CoV-2 variants. Sequencing was performed with immunoSEQ multiplex PCR; in TCRdb, only in-frame clones are kept and a portion is missing. The sample lists over 400,000 clones; about 90% were seen once. Treatment in this sample: around 19 received Ad26.COV2.S at low or high dose, single or two shots; about 5 received placebo; per-sample allocation not given. All samples were drawn on day 63, counting from the first vaccine or placebo injection. Sample: peripheral blood, taken in a trial of Ad26.COV2.S vaccine versus placebo. These receptors all come from a person between 18 and 65 years old who received the Ad26.COV2.S COVID-19 vaccine or a placebo.

There are a few counts of this clone. CDR3 coding DNA: TGCGCCAGCAGCCCGGGACTGCACACCGGGGAGCTGTTTTTT. Protein sequence: CASSPGLHTGELFF. The rearrangement links TRBV5-1 to TRBJ2-2, with D possibly matching TRBD2 (6 bases). The V and J ends lost 4 bases and 3 bases respectively, with 10 bases between them. This CDR3 is 14 amino acids long. Germline lookup yields CDR1 SGHRS and CDR2 YFSETQ.

This clone occurred once. The chain has TRBV7-2 and TRBJ1-2; the D gene is possibly TRBD1 (5 bases). V lost 2 bases and J 4 bases, leaving 14 bases between the germline ends. This CDR3 contains 15 residues. Germline V gene lookup returns CDR1 SGHTA and CDR2 FQGNSA. The CDR3 here is CASSLSGMGGYGYTF. As DNA, the CDR3 is TGTGCCAGCAGCTTATCGGGTATGGGGGGCTATGGCTACACCTTC.

The J gene is TRBJ1-4, the V gene TRBV11-2, with D possibly TRBD1 on 5 matching bases. The V gene lost 4 bases and the J gene lost 1 base, with 10 bases spanning the gap. The CDR3 loop spans 15 amino acids. From germline, CDR1 is SGHAT and CDR2 FQNNGV. In nucleotides, the CDR3 is TGTGCCAGCAGCTCTTATGGGGGAACTAATGAAAAACTGTTTTTT. It is translated as CASSSYGGTNEKLFF.

The genes are TRBV30 and TRBJ2-7; no firm D call. Trimming left V 0 bases short and J 6 bases short, with 9 bases between. The germline V gene encodes CDR1 GTSNPN and CDR2 SVGIG (reference sequence). The CDR3 sequence is 12 residues long. CDR3 coding DNA: TGTGCCTGGAGTGTGGTTGGAGCCGAGCAGTACTTC. It codes for CAWSVVGAEQYF. Looking up the rest from reference TRBV30 and TRBJ2-7 gives the full variable domain: SQTIHQWPATLVQPVGSPLSLECTVEGTSNPNLYWYRQAAGRGLQLLFYSVGIGQISSEVPQNLSASRPQDRQFILSSKKLLLSDSGFYLCAWSVVGAEQYFGPGTRLTVT.

This chain links TRBV7-6 with TRBJ1-1; D ambiguous. The germline gives CDR1 SGHVS, CDR2 FNYEAQ. This CDR3 is built from 15 residues. V was pared by 4 bases and J by 1 base, with 13 bases between. The CDR3 loop is CASSSLPPGNTEAFF. In DNA form, the CDR3 reads TGTGCCAGCAGCTCCTTACCCCCGGGGAACACTGAAGCTTTCTTT.

V is TRBV5-1 and J is TRBJ1-5; the D is unclear. Trimming stripped 4 bases from V and 2 bases from J, with 7 bases between. In germline, CDR1 is SGHRS, CDR2 YFSETQ. The CDR3 totals 13 residues. The CDR3 region has the DNA TGCGCCAGCAGCCCAGAGGGCAATCAGCCCCAGCATTTT. Protein sequence: CASSPEGNQPQHF.

The J gene is TRBJ1-2, the V gene TRBV7-2, with 7 bases aligning to TRBD1. Trimming at V came to 6 bases and at J to 7 bases, leaving 14 bases not matched to a gene. The CDR3 extends over 15 amino acids. Germline assignment: CDR1 SGHTA and CDR2 FQGNSA. The CDR3 DNA reads TGTGCCAGCAGACTTCCTGGGACAGCCCAAGGTGGCTACACCTTC. It encodes CASRLPGTAQGGYTF. The full variable domain, with the rest looked up from reference TRBV7-2 and TRBJ1-2, is GAGVSQSPSNKVTEKGKDVELRCDPISGHTALYWYRQSLGQGLEFLIYFQGNSAPDKSGLPSDRFSAERTGGSVSTLTIQRTQQEDSAVYLCASRLPGTAQGGYTFGSGTRLTVV.

The rearrangement uses TRBV5-8 and TRBJ1-5, with TRBD1 as a possible D gene (5 bases). The length of the CDR3 is 14 residues. Germline V gene sequence: CDR1 SGHTS, CDR2 YDEGEE. V was clipped by 0 bases and J by 5 bases, with 9 bases between them. CDR3 region: CASSLEQGHQPQHF. The CDR3 coding sequence is TGTGCCAGCAGCTTGGAGCAGGGCCATCAGCCCCAGCATTTT.

The chain combines TRBV4-3 with TRBJ2-1; D remains unclear. V shed 3 bases and J shed 5 bases, with 14 bases lying between them. The CDR3 length is 15 residues. Germline values: CDR1 LGHNA, CDR2 YSLEER. The CDR3 region is CASSQSQAVNNEQFF. The CDR3 region has the DNA TGCGCCAGCAGCCAGAGTCAAGCAGTCAACAATGAGCAGTTCTTC.

In this sample, this clone turned up once. This rearrangement joins TRBV6-5 to TRBJ2-7, with unresolved D. Germline loops: CDR1 MNHEY, CDR2 SVGAGI. There are 15 residues in the CDR3. Trimming shortened V by 5 bases and J by 4 bases, and 18 bases separated the two germline ends. The CDR3 loop reads CASSNPEQTIYEQYF. CDR3 sequence (DNA): TGTGCCAGCAGTAATCCGGAACAGACCATTTACGAGCAGTACTTC.

The chain is built from TRBV11-2 and TRBJ1-6; the D is unclear. The length of the CDR3 is 17 residues. Germline V gives CDR1 SGHAT, CDR2 FQNNGV. The V end lost 4 bases, the J end lost 9 bases, and 22 bases lay between the germline ends. The CDR3 spells CASSWGPRTGGSSPLHF. Here the CDR3 DNA reads TGTGCCAGCAGCTGGGGTCCCCGAACTGGCGGGAGTTCACCCCTCCACTTT.

This chain's CDR3 is CASETPGSYEQYF. DNA of the CDR3: TGTGCCAGCGAAACACCAGGAAGCTACGAGCAGTACTTC. The chain combines TRBV6-5 with TRBJ2-7, with no clear D. V was trimmed by 8 bases and J by 3 bases, leaving 14 bases between them. This CDR3 comprises 13 residues. Germline loops: CDR1 MNHEY, CDR2 SVGAGI.

CDR3 in DNA: TGTGCCAGCAGTTTCCGCACGCTTTATTGGAATCAGCCCCAGCATTTT. This encodes CASSFRTLYWNQPQHF. The rearrangement joins TRBV28 to TRBJ1-5; D uncertain. Germline lookup yields CDR1 MDHEN and CDR2 SYDVKM. CDR3 length: 16 residues. V gave up 3 bases and J gave up 4 bases, with 16 bases separating them. The full variable domain, its missing parts supplied by reference TRBV28 and TRBJ1-5, is DVKVTQSSRYLVKRTGEKVFLECVQDMDHENMFWYRQDPGLGLRLIYFSYDVKMKEKGDIPEGYSVSREKKERFSLILESASTNQTSMYLCASSFRTLYWNQPQHFGDGTRLSIL.

The chain is built from TRBV27 and TRBJ1-1; D not resolved. The CDR3 consists of 14 residues. Germline V gene lookup returns CDR1 MNHEY and CDR2 SMNVEV (reference sequence). The V and J ends lost 5 bases and 6 bases respectively, with 16 bases between them. The DNA of the CDR3 is TGTGCCAGCAGTCCCGGTGGACTGCTCTCTGAAGCTTTCTTT. Translated: CASSPGGLLSEAFF.

The V and J genes are TRBV30 and TRBJ2-5; 7 nucleotides align to TRBD2. Trimming took 1 base from V and 5 from J; bases not matched to a gene: 4. The length of the CDR3 is 13 residues. Germline V gene data show CDR1 as GTSNPN and CDR2 as SVGIG (reference sequence). CDR3 nucleotides: TGTGCCTGGAGTGCGACTAGCTACGAGACCCAGTACTTC. Encoded protein: CAWSATSYETQYF.

This sequence joins TRBV19 and TRBJ1-4; the D is unclear. Deletions cut 4 bases from V and 8 bases from J, with 8 bases between. Germline CDR1 reads LNHDA; CDR2 reads SQIVND (reference sequence). The CDR3 loop spans 12 amino acids. In DNA form, the CDR3 reads TGTGCCAGTAGTACCATAAAGGAAAAACTGTTTTTT. It yields the protein CASSTIKEKLFF.

This clone was seen a few times. The chain carries TRBV7-2 and TRBJ2-7; D might be TRBD2 (5 bases). The CDR3 extends over 13 amino acids. The germline V and J ends were trimmed by 5 bases and 5 bases, with 13 bases remaining between them. Per germline, CDR1 SGHTA and CDR2 FQGNSA. In DNA form, the CDR3 reads TGTGCCAGCAGCACCAGGACCGGGGACGAGCAGTACTTC. Protein sequence: CASSTRTGDEQYF.

V usage is TRBV18 and J usage is TRBJ2-2; D gene ambiguous. Trimming cost V 1 base and J 2 bases, with 8 bases left between them. This CDR3 comprises 15 residues. Germline CDR1 and CDR2: KGHSH and LQKENI. The CDR3 loop is CASSPRPLNTGELFF. CDR3 nucleotides: TGTGCCAGCTCACCACGCCCTCTTAACACCGGGGAGCTGTTTTTT. The complete variable domain, with remaining parts taken from reference TRBV18 and TRBJ2-2, reads NAGVMQNPRHLVRRRGQEARLRCSPMKGHSHVYWYRQLPEEGLKFMVYLQKENIIDESGMPKERFSAEFPKEGPSILRIQQVVRGDSAAYFCASSPRPLNTGELFFGEGSRLTVL.

CDR3 loop: CASSQDGRGGINTQYF. CDR3 DNA sequence: TGCGCCAGCAGCCAAGATGGGAGGGGGGGTATTAATACGCAGTATTTT. J is TRBJ2-3 and V is TRBV4-3, with D perhaps matching TRBD2 (7 bases). V was cut by 0 bases and J by 7 bases, with 17 bases left in between. The germline gives CDR1 LGHNA, CDR2 YSLEER. The CDR3 contains 16 residues.

V usage is TRBV9 and J usage is TRBJ2-3; 11 nucleotides align to TRBD2. This CDR3 has 16 amino acids. Germline V gene lookup returns CDR1 SGDLS and CDR2 YYNGEE. With 0 bases clipped from V and 2 bases from J, the junction kept 2 bases outside the gene matches. In nucleotides, the CDR3 is TGTGCCAGCAGCGTAGCTAGCGGGGGGACCACAGATACGCAGTATTTT. It encodes CASSVASGGTTDTQYF. Full variable domain (rest looked up from reference TRBV9 and TRBJ2-3): DSGVTQTPKHLITATGQRVTLRCSPRSGDLSVYWYQQSLDQGLQFLIQYYNGEERAKGNILERFSAQQFPDLHSELNLSSLELGDSALYFCASSVASGGTTDTQYFGPGTRLTVL.

V and J are TRBV4-3 and TRBJ2-1, with D perhaps TRBD2 (5 bases). The CDR3 spans 13 residues. Germline V gene lookup returns CDR1 LGHNA and CDR2 YSLEER. The germline V and J ends were trimmed by 4 bases and 5 bases, with 9 bases remaining between them. CDR3 sequence: CASSLAFNNEQFF. CDR3 coding DNA: TGCGCCAGCAGCCTAGCGTTCAACAATGAGCAGTTCTTC.

The V gene is TRBV4-3, the J gene TRBJ1-2; the D is unclear. V was pared by 0 bases and J by 0 bases, with 8 bases between. This CDR3 has 15 amino acids. Germline-derived CDR1 and CDR2 are LGHNA and YSLEER. The CDR3 spells CASSQEWHSNYGYTF. In nucleotides, the CDR3 is TGCGCCAGCAGCCAAGAATGGCACTCTAACTATGGCTACACCTTC.

This clone came up once. The gene calls are TRBV19 and TRBJ1-3; D is uncertain. V was cut by 3 bases and J by 3 bases, with 9 bases left in between. This CDR3 is 14 amino acids long. The germline gives CDR1 LNHDA, CDR2 SQIVND (reference sequence). The CDR3 region is CASSIRDIGNTIYF. For the CDR3, the DNA is TGTGCCAGTAGTATTCGTGATATTGGAAACACCATATATTTT. Full variable domain (remainder filled in from reference TRBV19 and TRBJ1-3): DGGITQSPKYLFRKEGQNVTLSCEQNLNHDAMYWYRQDPGQGLRLIYYSQIVNDFQKGDIAEGYSVSREKKESFPLTVTSAQKNPTAFYLCASSIRDIGNTIYFGEGSWLTVV.

This clone occurred once. The rearrangement joins TRBV5-8 to TRBJ1-4; no definite D call. V shed 0 bases and J shed 3 bases, with 12 bases lying between them. This CDR3 is built from 16 residues. The germline V gene has CDR1 SGHTS and CDR2 YDEGEE. The CDR3 region has the DNA TGTGCCAGCAGCTTGGGGTCGGGCGCCCCTAATGAAAAACTGTTTTTT. Amino acids: CASSLGSGAPNEKLFF.

The rearrangement links TRBV7-6 to TRBJ2-5, with D possibly matching TRBD2 (6 bases). The germline V gene has CDR1 SGHVS and CDR2 FNYEAQ. Trimming shortened V by 5 bases and J by 3 bases, and 19 bases separated the two germline ends. This CDR3 contains 16 residues. The CDR3 DNA is TGTGCCAGCAGCCCCCGTTGGCTGGCGGGGAAAGAGACCCAGTACTTC. Translated: CASSPRWLAGKETQYF.